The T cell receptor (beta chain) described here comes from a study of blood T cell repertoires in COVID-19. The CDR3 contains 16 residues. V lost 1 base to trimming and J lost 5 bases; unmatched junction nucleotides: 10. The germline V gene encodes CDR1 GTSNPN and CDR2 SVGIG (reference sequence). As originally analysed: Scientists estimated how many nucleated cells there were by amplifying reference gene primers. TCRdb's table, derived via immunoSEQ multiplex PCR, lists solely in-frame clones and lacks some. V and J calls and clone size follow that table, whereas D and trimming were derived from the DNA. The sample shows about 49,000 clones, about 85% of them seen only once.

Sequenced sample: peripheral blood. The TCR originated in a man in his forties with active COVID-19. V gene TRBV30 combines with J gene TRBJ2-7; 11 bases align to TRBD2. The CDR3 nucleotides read TGTGCCTGGAGTGCGATTAGCGGGAGGGCCCGGGACGAGCAGTACTTC. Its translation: CAWSAISGRARDEQYF. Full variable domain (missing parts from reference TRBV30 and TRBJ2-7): SQTIHQWPATLVQPVGSPLSLECTVEGTSNPNLYWYRQAAGRGLQLLFYSVGIGQISSEVPQNLSASRPQDRQFILSSKKLLLSDSGFYLCAWSAISGRARDEQYFGPGTRLTVT.